This is a list of T cell receptor beta chains from one sample in a study of OX40 agonist ivuxolimab in advanced cancers. TCRdb's copy holds only in-frame clones and misses some; the assay was immunoSEQ multiplex PCR. The data contain about 80,000 clones, 90% of them singletons. This material consisted of CD4+ or CD8+ T cells sorted from blood, taken in a trial of the OX40 agonist ivuxolimab. Receptors originate from an adult with an advanced solid tumor such as melanoma, head and neck, liver or kidney cancer. Both conserved end residues are part of each CDR3. The D gene is left open where the match is weak. Size values are once, few and many counts, or a class for expanded clones, and some rows have none.

>NA|TRBV2|NA|TRBJ1-2
TGTGCCAGCAGTCCATATGACGGGAACTATGGCTACACCTTC
CASSPYDGNYGYTF
>TRBD1|TRBV9|NA|TRBJ1-4
TGTGCCAGCAGCGTAGGCGGACAGGGACGTGAAAAACTGTTTTTT
CASSVGGQGREKLFF
>NA|TRBV11-2|NA|TRBJ2-5
TGTGCCAGCAGCTTAGGGGAGACCCAGTACTTC
CASSLGETQYF
>NA|TRBV6-5|once|TRBJ1-2
TGTGCCAGCAGTGACAGTTACTATGGCTACACCTTC
CASSDSYYGYTF
>TRBD1|TRBV7-9|NA|TRBJ2-2
TGTGCCAGCAGCGAGGGACAGGGCAACACCGGGGAGCTGTTTTTT
CASSEGQGNTGELFF
>NA|TRBV6-5|NA|TRBJ1-3
TGTGCCAGCAGTTACTCGACGGCGGCTGGAAACACCATATATTTT
CASSYSTAAGNTIYF
>NA|TRBV7-7|NA|TRBJ2-2
TGTGCTAGCAGCCGTTTGGGGGAGTTAAGCACCGGGGAGCTGTTTTTT
CASSRLGELSTGELFF
>NA|TRBV7-9|few|TRBJ1-2
TGTGCCAGCAGCAGCGCCCTCGGGGGGGCTCCTAACTATGGCTACACCTTC
CASSSALGGAPNYGYTF
>TRBD1|TRBV27|once|TRBJ1-5
TGTGCCAGCAGTTGGACAGGGGGCGCAGAGCAGCCCCAGCATTTT
CASSWTGGAEQPQHF
>NA|TRBV28|NA|TRBJ1-4
TGTGCCAGCAGTACCCCCGCCAGGGGACGTCTGTTTTTT
CASSTPARGRLFF
>NA|TRBV11-2|NA|TRBJ2-5
TGTGCCAGCAGCTCCTTTAGCGAGCAAGAGACCCAGTACTTC
CASSSFSEQETQYF
>NA|TRBV18|NA|TRBJ2-3
TGTGCCAGCTCTCAGCAAGATACGCAGTATTTT
CASSQQDTQYF
>TRBD1|TRBV18|NA|TRBJ2-5
TGTGCCAGCTCAGCGACGGGACAGGGGTTAGGGGAGACCCAGTACTTC
CASSATGQGLGETQYF
>NA|TRBV5-5|once|TRBJ2-7
TGTGCCAGCAGTCGAACAGGGCCCTACGAGCAGTACTTC
CASSRTGPYEQYF
>TRBD2|TRBV27|NA|TRBJ2-1
TGTGCCAGCAGTCCGGGACTAGCCTACAATGAGCAGTTCTTC
CASSPGLAYNEQFF
>NA|TRBV7-3|NA|TRBJ2-3
TGTGCCAGCAGCCAAGGGGGGATGTATACGCAGTATTTT
CASSQGGMYTQYF
>NA|TRBV7-2|NA|TRBJ2-3
TGTGCCAGCAGCTTAGTTCGTGGGAAATCAGATACGCAGTATTTT
CASSLVRGKSDTQYF
>TRBD2|TRBV5-4|NA|TRBJ2-7
TGTGCCAGCAGCTCGGGTACTAGCGGGAAGACCTACGAGCAGTACTTC
CASSSGTSGKTYEQYF
>NA|TRBV14|NA|TRBJ2-1
TGTGCCAGCAGCCAAGGGTGGGGTACTTTCAATGAGCAGTTCTTC
CASSQGWGTFNEQFF
>NA|TRBV4-2|NA|TRBJ2-3
TGTGCCAGCAGCCAAGATCAGGGAGATACGCAGTATTTT
CASSQDQGDTQYF
>NA|TRBV19|NA|TRBJ1-4
TGTGCCAGTTGCACCTGGGGGGGTCAGGAAAAACTGTTTTTT
CASCTWGGQEKLFF
>NA|TRBV9|NA|TRBJ1-5
TGTGCCAGCAGCGTAGACGGTGATCAGCCCCAGCATTTT
CASSVDGDQPQHF
>NA|TRBV11-3|NA|TRBJ2-1
TGTGCCAGCAGCTTGACCGGGACTCTCGACAATGAGCAGTTCTTC
CASSLTGTLDNEQFF
>TRBD1|TRBV7-9|NA|TRBJ1-1
TGTGCCAGCAGCACCTCAGGGGGGGTCCCTGAAGCTTTCTTT
CASSTSGGVPEAFF
>NA|TRBV27|NA|TRBJ1-2
TGTGCCAGCAGTTCGAGCGACGGTGGCGTGTTTGGGGGTGGCTACACCTTC
CASSSSDGGVFGGGYTF
>TRBD2|TRBV5-4|NA|TRBJ2-7
TGTGCCAGCAGCTTGGCAGGAGCGGGAGGGCCCTACGAGCAGTACTTC
CASSLAGAGGPYEQYF
>NA|TRBV7-8|NA|TRBJ2-2
TGTGCCAGCAGCTTTAGAGGGACACCGAACACCGGGGAGCTGTTTTTT
CASSFRGTPNTGELFF
>TRBD1|TRBV28|NA|TRBJ1-6
TGTGCCAGCAGCCTTCCGGGGACAGGGGTATCACCCCTCCACTTT
CASSLPGTGVSPLHF
>NA|TRBV18|few|TRBJ1-5
TGTGCCAGCTCACTTTCAACGGTTCGCAATCAGCCCCAGCATTTT
CASSLSTVRNQPQHF
>NA|TRBV28|NA|TRBJ1-1
TGTGCCAGCAGTCCCCAGGGGCCCATGAACACTGAAGCTTTCTTT
CASSPQGPMNTEAFF
>NA|TRBV7-2|NA|TRBJ1-3
TGTGCCAGCAGCTTACAGTTCTCTGGAAACACCATATATTTT
CASSLQFSGNTIYF
>NA|TRBV28|NA|TRBJ1-3
TGTGCCAGCAGTTTACCCGGGGACTCTGGAAACACCATATATTTT
CASSLPGDSGNTIYF
>NA|TRBV5-1|NA|TRBJ2-1
TGCGCCAGCAGGATTGGTGCAAACAATGAGCAGTTCTTC
CASRIGANNEQFF
>NA|TRBV10-2|NA|TRBJ1-5
TGCGCCAGCAGTGAAATTCTCCATCAGCCTCAGCATTTT
CASSEILHQPQHF
>NA|TRBV7-2|NA|TRBJ2-3
TGTGCCAGCAGCGCAGGAGTAGATACGCAGTATTTT
CASSAGVDTQYF
>NA|TRBV2|NA|TRBJ1-5
TGTGCCAGCAGTAATGAGGGGAGCAATCAGCCCCAGCATTTT
CASSNEGSNQPQHF
>TRBD2|TRBV19|few|TRBJ2-1
TGTGCCAGTAGTATCGGCCGCGGGAGGTCGCGTGAGCAGTTCTTC
CASSIGRGRSREQFF
>TRBD2|TRBV28|NA|TRBJ2-7
TGTGCCAGCAGTCCGGGACTAGGCAGGGATCCATCCTACGAGCAGTACTTC
CASSPGLGRDPSYEQYF
>TRBD1|TRBV10-3|NA|TRBJ2-2
TGTGCCGCGAGGGGGCCCGGGGAGCTGTTTTTT
CAARGPGELFF
>NA|TRBV5-4|NA|TRBJ1-3
TGTGCCAGCAGCTTAGGGAGGACCTCTGGAAACACCATATATTTT
CASSLGRTSGNTIYF
>TRBD2|TRBV28|NA|TRBJ2-7
TGTGCCAGCAGTCCCCCCGGGACTAGTCTCTACGAGCAGTACTTC
CASSPPGTSLYEQYF
>NA|TRBV6-5|NA|TRBJ1-2
TGTGCCAGCAGTTACTCGAACGGCTATGGCTACACCTTC
CASSYSNGYGYTF
>NA|TRBV4-1|NA|TRBJ2-7
TGCGCCAGCAGCAAAGACAGGCCTTACGAGCAGTACTTC
CASSKDRPYEQYF
>TRBD2|TRBV11-3|NA|TRBJ2-1
TGTGCCAGCAGCCCTTTGGTGGGACTAGCGGGAAGGGATGAGCAGTTCTTC
CASSPLVGLAGRDEQFF
>NA|TRBV7-7|NA|TRBJ1-4
TGTGCTAGCAGCCCCCGGATGTTGGAAAAACTGTTTTTT
CASSPRMLEKLFF
>NA|TRBV7-2|NA|TRBJ2-1
TGTGCCAGCAGCTTAGAAGTCCTTTACAATGAGCAGTTCTTC
CASSLEVLYNEQFF
>TRBD1|TRBV5-1|NA|TRBJ2-3
TGCGCCAGCAGCTCAGACAGGGCTAGCACAGATACGCAGTATTTT
CASSSDRASTDTQYF
>NA|TRBV18|NA|TRBJ2-2
TGTGCCAGCTCACCACCGGGTGCGTGGGGCGGTGGCACCGGGGAGCTGTTTTTT
CASSPPGAWGGGTGELFF
>TRBD2|TRBV7-3|NA|TRBJ2-7
TGTGCCAGCAGCTTAGGGACTAGCGGGATCTCCTACGAGCAGTACTTC
CASSLGTSGISYEQYF
>NA|TRBV5-1|NA|TRBJ2-5
TGCGCCAGCAGCTTCTCGACGGGTGAGACCCAGTACTTC
CASSFSTGETQYF
>NA|TRBV9|NA|TRBJ2-5
TGTGCCAGCAGCGTAGATGTCTCCCCAGAGACCCAGTACTTC
CASSVDVSPETQYF
>NA|TRBV5-5|once|TRBJ2-2
TGTGCCAGCAGCCCGTTAGGACCCGGGGAGCTGTTTTTT
CASSPLGPGELFF